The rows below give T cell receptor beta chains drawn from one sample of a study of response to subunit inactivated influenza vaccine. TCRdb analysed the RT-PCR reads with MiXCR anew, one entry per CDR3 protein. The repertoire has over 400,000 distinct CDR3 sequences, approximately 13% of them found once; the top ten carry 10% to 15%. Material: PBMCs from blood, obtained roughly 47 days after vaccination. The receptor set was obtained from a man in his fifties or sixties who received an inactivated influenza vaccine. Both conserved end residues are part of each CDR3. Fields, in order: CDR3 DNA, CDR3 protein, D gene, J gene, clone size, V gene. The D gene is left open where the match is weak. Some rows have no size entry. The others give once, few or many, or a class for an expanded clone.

cdr3_nt: TGTGCCAGCACCCGGCCGGGGGAGTACAATGAGCAGTTCTTC; cdr3_aa: CASTRPGEYNEQFF; d_call: -; j_call: TRBJ2-1; clone_size: many; v_call: TRBV5-6
cdr3_nt: TGTGCCAGCTCCGAGATGGGACAGGGGACAGATACGCAGTATTTT; cdr3_aa: CASSEMGQGTDTQYF; d_call: TRBD1; j_call: TRBJ2-3; clone_size: -; v_call: TRBV28
cdr3_nt: TGTGCCTGGACCAAAGTCGCAGATACGCAGTATTTT; cdr3_aa: CAWTKVADTQYF; d_call: -; j_call: TRBJ2-3; clone_size: few; v_call: TRBV30
cdr3_nt: TGTGCCAGCAGCTTGGGGGGGACAGCGAGTTATAGCAATCAGCCCCAGCATTTT; cdr3_aa: CASSLGGTASYSNQPQHF; d_call: TRBD1; j_call: TRBJ1-5; clone_size: -; v_call: TRBV5-5
cdr3_nt: TGTGCCAGCAGCCCCCTAGGGGGGCTGTCCTACAATGAGCAGTTCTTC; cdr3_aa: CASSPLGGLSYNEQFF; d_call: -; j_call: TRBJ2-1; clone_size: few; v_call: TRBV14
cdr3_nt: TGTGCCAGCAGTTTGGAACTACAGGGGGAGAGGGGGACCGGGGAGCTGTTTTTT; cdr3_aa: CASSLELQGERGTGELFF; d_call: TRBD1; j_call: TRBJ2-2; clone_size: -; v_call: TRBV28
cdr3_nt: TGTGCCCCACCGAGGGTGCAGCACCTCAGGGTCACCGGGGAGCTGTTTTTT; cdr3_aa: CAPPRVQHLRVTGELFF; d_call: -; j_call: TRBJ2-2; clone_size: many; v_call: TRBV24-1
cdr3_nt: TGTGCCAGCAGCTGGGATGGGGGGAGAACCTACAATGAGCAGTTCTTC; cdr3_aa: CASSWDGGRTYNEQFF; d_call: -; j_call: TRBJ2-1; clone_size: few; v_call: TRBV7-9
cdr3_nt: TGCAGCGTTGCCCGCCGGATGAACACTGAAGCTTTCTTT; cdr3_aa: CSVARRMNTEAFF; d_call: -; j_call: TRBJ1-1; clone_size: few; v_call: TRBV29-1
cdr3_nt: TGTGCCAGCAGTTTCCTAGCGGGAGGCGGGCAGTTCTTC; cdr3_aa: CASSFLAGGGQFF; d_call: TRBD2; j_call: TRBJ2-1; clone_size: few; v_call: TRBV28
cdr3_nt: TGCAGCGTTTCAACGGGGCTTCTCTACGAGCAGTACTTC; cdr3_aa: CSVSTGLLYEQYF; d_call: -; j_call: TRBJ2-7; clone_size: few; v_call: TRBV29-1